This is a list of T cell receptor beta chains from one sample in a study of radiation and T cells in renal cell carcinoma. Here immunoSEQ multiplex PCR was the method, and the copy in TCRdb shows in-frame clones only, minus some. The sample records 150,000 to 200,000 clones, less than 90% being singletons. The specimen comprised blood, sampled from a patient whose treatment included radiotherapy and nephrectomy. These receptors were collected from a woman between 50 and 59 years old with renal cell carcinoma. The CDR3 runs from the conserved cysteine through the conserved F or W. Fields, in order: CDR3 length, clone size, J gene, D gene, V gene, CDR3 DNA, CDR3 protein. A D gene is named only where the DNA matches it firmly. Size is stated for part of the rows, as once, few or many counts, or as a class when the clone is expanded.

15 - TRBJ2-5 TRBD2 TRBV2 TGTGCCAGCAGTGACGATTCGGGGGGACAAGAGACCCAGTACTTC CASSDDSGGQETQYF
13 - TRBJ1-1 - TRBV19 TGTGCCAGTAGTTTCCGACAGAACACTGAAGCTTTCTTT CASSFRQNTEAFF
18 - TRBJ2-1 - TRBV4-3 TGCGCCAGCAGCCAAGGGGCAGGGATCGGTGGGACCTTCCGTGAGCAGTTCTTC CASSQGAGIGGTFREQFF
13 - TRBJ2-7 - TRBV7-9 TGTGCCAGCAGCTTTCCGGGCTTCCACGAGCAGTACTTC CASSFPGFHEQYF
15 - TRBJ2-7 TRBD2 TRBV6-6 TGTGCCAGCAGCGGGACTAGCGGGGGTAGAGACGAGCAGTACTTC CASSGTSGGRDEQYF
17 once TRBJ2-7 TRBD1 TRBV13 TGTGCCAGCAAGAGGACAGGGGAGGACCGCTTCTCCTACGAGCAGTACTTC CASKRTGEDRFSYEQYF
14 once TRBJ1-6 - TRBV7-2 TGTGCCAGCAGCCCCAGACAGACTATTTCACCCCTCTACTTT CASSPRQTISPLYF
14 - TRBJ1-1 - TRBV9 TGTGCCAGCAGCGTAGGTGGGGCGAACACTGAAGCTTTCTTT CASSVGGANTEAFF
17 - TRBJ2-1 - TRBV15 TGTGCCACCAGCCCCCAACCCCAGGTAACCTCCTACAATGAGCAGTTCTTC CATSPQPQVTSYNEQFF
10 - TRBJ1-2 - TRBV20-1 TGCAGTTCACCCAACCAAGGCTACACCTTC CSSPNQGYTF
13 - TRBJ1-2 TRBD1 TRBV2 TGTGCCATCCCGGACAGGGGGGGCTATGGCTACACCTTC CAIPDRGGYGYTF
16 once TRBJ2-7 TRBD2 TRBV7-2 TGTGCCAGCACCGGGGGGAGGGGCGAATCGTACTACGAGCAGTACTTC CASTGGRGESYYEQYF
15 - TRBJ1-2 TRBD1 TRBV5-8 TGTGCCAGCAGCTTGTGGGGACAGGGGGCGGATGGCTACACCTTC CASSLWGQGADGYTF
16 - TRBJ2-7 - TRBV11-2 TGTGCCAGCAGCCCACATCTGTCGGGGATCTCCTACGAGCAGTACTTC CASSPHLSGISYEQYF
17 - TRBJ2-7 - TRBV4-1 TGCGCCAGCAGCCCCCTTCCCTTGTTGGGGGAACCCTACGAGCAGTACTTC CASSPLPLLGEPYEQYF
13 - TRBJ1-1 TRBD1 TRBV7-2 TGTGCCAGCAGCCCGGACAGGGTAGGTGAAGCTTTCTTT CASSPDRVGEAFF
13 - TRBJ1-2 - TRBV28 TGTGCCAGCAGTCAGGGGCCAGACTATGGCTACACCTTC CASSQGPDYGYTF
12 - TRBJ1-2 - TRBV18 TGTGCCAGCTCACCTAATGGGGAGGGCTACACCTTC CASSPNGEGYTF
12 - TRBJ1-5 - TRBV29-1 TGCAGCGTTGGCGACGGCAATCAGCCCCAGCATTTT CSVGDGNQPQHF
14 - TRBJ1-4 - TRBV6-1 TGTGCCAGCAGTGAAAATCCCTCAGGTGAAAAACTGTTTTTT CASSENPSGEKLFF
12 - TRBJ2-1 TRBD1 TRBV7-9 TGTGCCAGCAGCCCAGGACAGGGGCAGCAGTTCTTC CASSPGQGQQFF
15 - TRBJ2-3 - TRBV2 TGTGCCAGCAGTGTGGGGCCGCTTAGCACAGATACGCAGTATTTT CASSVGPLSTDTQYF
14 - TRBJ1-2 - TRBV9 TGTGCCAGCAGCTCTCAAGGGGGACCTTATGGCTACACCTTC CASSSQGGPYGYTF
16 - TRBJ2-3 TRBD2 TRBV18 TGTGCCAGCTCACTTCCGACTAGCGGGGGTTCAGATACGCAGTATTTT CASSLPTSGGSDTQYF
15 - TRBJ2-7 TRBD2 TRBV5-1 TGCGCCAGCAGCTCCACTAGCGGGGGGCCCTACGAGCAGTACTTC CASSSTSGGPYEQYF
17 - TRBJ2-3 TRBD2 TRBV7-2 TGTGCCAGCAGCTTAGGGGCAAGGCGGGGGGGCCAAGATACGCAGTATTTT CASSLGARRGGQDTQYF
15 - TRBJ2-7 TRBD2 TRBV11-1 TGTGCCAGCAGCCCCCGGGGGGGGTTGACCTACGAGCAGTACTTC CASSPRGGLTYEQYF
14 - TRBJ2-7 TRBD1 TRBV5-6 TGTGCCAGCAGCCCGACAGGGCTTTCTGGCGAGCAGTACTTC CASSPTGLSGEQYF
15 - TRBJ1-5 - TRBV6-1 TGTGCCAGCAGGCCTACAGGGACGAGCAATCAGCCCCAGCATTTT CASRPTGTSNQPQHF
16 - TRBJ2-5 - TRBV4-2 TGTGCCAGCAGCCAAAGGAGATCCGAAGTTCGGGAGACCCAGTACTTC CASSQRRSEVRETQYF